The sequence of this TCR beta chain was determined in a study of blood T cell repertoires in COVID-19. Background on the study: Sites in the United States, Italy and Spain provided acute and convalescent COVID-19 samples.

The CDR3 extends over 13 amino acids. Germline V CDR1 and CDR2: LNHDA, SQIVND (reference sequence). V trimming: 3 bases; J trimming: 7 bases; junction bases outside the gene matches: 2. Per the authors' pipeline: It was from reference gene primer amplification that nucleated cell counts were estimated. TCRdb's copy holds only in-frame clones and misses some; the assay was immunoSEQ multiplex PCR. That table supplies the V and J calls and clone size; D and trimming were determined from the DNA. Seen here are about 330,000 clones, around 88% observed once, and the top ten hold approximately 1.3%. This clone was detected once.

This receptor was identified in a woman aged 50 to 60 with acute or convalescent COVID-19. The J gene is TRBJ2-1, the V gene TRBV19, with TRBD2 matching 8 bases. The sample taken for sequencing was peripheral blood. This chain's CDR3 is CASSMREVNEQFF. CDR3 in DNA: TGTGCCAGTAGTATGCGGGAGGTGAATGAGCAGTTCTTC.